The 19 T cell receptor beta chains reported below all come from one sample, sequenced in a study of cytomegalovirus exposure and HLA in healthy donors. Data came from immunoSEQ multiplex PCR; TCRdb stores just in-frame clones and leaves some out. This table holds 95,000 to 150,000 clones, approximately 95% found once. Specimen: PBMCs. These receptors all stem from a young man in good health and CMV-seronegative.

This clone was counted once. This sequence joins TRBV7-2 and TRBJ2-7; 9 positions agree with TRBD2. From germline, CDR1 is SGHTA and CDR2 FQGNSA. J was trimmed by 0 bases and V by 4 bases; bases with no gene match: 4. The CDR3 spans 15 residues. The CDR3 region has the DNA TGTGCCAGCAGCTACTATAGCGGGAGCTCCTACGAGCAGTACTTC. Protein: CASSYYSGSSYEQYF. The whole variable domain, remainder taken from reference TRBV7-2 and TRBJ2-7, is GAGVSQSPSNKVTEKGKDVELRCDPISGHTALYWYRQSLGQGLEFLIYFQGNSAPDKSGLPSDRFSAERTGGSVSTLTIQRTQQEDSAVYLCASSYYSGSSYEQYFGPGTRLTVT.

The chain recombines TRBV30 with TRBJ1-2, with D uncertain. This CDR3 spans 13 amino acids. CDR1 is GTSNPN, CDR2 SVGIG, per germline (reference sequence). The ends were cut back, 0 bases at V and 3 bases at J, with 8 bases in the middle. The CDR3 loop is CAWSVGVDYGYTF. The CDR3 DNA sequence: TGTGCCTGGAGTGTCGGTGTGGACTATGGCTACACCTTC. Drawing the rest from reference TRBV30 and TRBJ1-2, the complete variable domain is SQTIHQWPATLVQPVGSPLSLECTVEGTSNPNLYWYRQAAGRGLQLLFYSVGIGQISSEVPQNLSASRPQDRQFILSSKKLLLSDSGFYLCAWSVGVDYGYTFGSGTRLTVV.

The rearrangement joins TRBV4-3 to TRBJ2-1; possible D gene TRBD2, 6 bases. V was cut by 6 bases and J by 3 bases, with 15 bases left in between. The CDR3 has 15 amino acids. CDR1 and CDR2 (germline): LGHNA, YSLEER. The CDR3 DNA is TGCGCCAGCAGGGGCAGCGGGTGGATCTACAATGAGCAGTTCTTC. It translates to CASRGSGWIYNEQFF.

The genes are TRBV10-3 and TRBJ1-1; TRBD1 might be the D (5 bases). Trimming shortened V by 3 bases and J by 2 bases, and 13 bases separated the two germline ends. The CDR3 is 15 residues long. The germline V gene has CDR1 ENHRY and CDR2 SYGVKD. The DNA of the CDR3 is TGTGCCATCAGTGAACCTGGTGGGGCAAACACTGAAGCTTTCTTT. It encodes CAISEPGGANTEAFF.

This clone came up a few times. This chain connects TRBV6-6 to TRBJ1-2; D remains unclear. V was pared by 5 bases and J by 8 bases, with 15 bases between. Looked up from germline, CDR1 is MNHNY and CDR2 is SVGAGI (reference sequence). The CDR3 runs to 13 residues. In DNA form, the CDR3 reads TGTGCCAGCAGTCCCGATTCTTCGAGGGGCTACACCTTC. The encoded protein is CASSPDSSRGYTF.

The chain joins TRBV7-9 to TRBJ2-5; no firm D call. CDR1 and CDR2 (germline): SEHNR, FQNEAQ (reference sequence). V was trimmed by 1 base and J by 4 bases, leaving 13 bases between them. The CDR3 covers 15 residues. CDR3 protein: CASSLELRVGETQYF. In DNA, the CDR3 is TGTGCCAGCAGCTTAGAACTGAGAGTTGGAGAGACCCAGTACTTC.

The V call is TRBV7-9, the J call TRBJ2-7, with D tentatively TRBD1 (5 bases). Germline CDR1 reads SEHNR; CDR2 reads FQNEAQ (reference sequence). The CDR3 length is 14 residues. V was shortened by 3 bases and J by 4 bases, with 13 bases between the two germline ends. CDR3 DNA: TGTGCCAGCAGCTTCCAGGGTCTGGGGTACGAGCAGTACTTC. This gives the protein CASSFQGLGYEQYF. Full variable domain (outside the CDR3, taken from reference TRBV7-9 and TRBJ2-7): DTGVSQNPRHKITKRGQNVTFRCDPISEHNRLYWYRQTLGQGPEFLTYFQNEAQLEKSRLLSDRFSAERPKGSFSTLEIQRTEQGDSAMYLCASSFQGLGYEQYFGPGTRLTVT.

The chain recombines TRBV5-1 with TRBJ1-2; tentative D call: TRBD1 (5 bases). The CDR3 is 14 amino acids. Trimming removed 0 bases from V and 7 bases from J, with 13 bases in between. Per the germline V gene, CDR1 is SGHRS and CDR2 is YFSETQ. The CDR3 is CASSLVGEGGGYTF. The CDR3 nucleotides are TGCGCCAGCAGCTTGGTGGGGGAGGGCGGTGGCTACACCTTC.

V and J are TRBV13 and TRBJ1-5; D is unclear. The CDR3 totals 14 residues. V lost 6 bases, J lost 4 bases, and 13 bases lay in between. CDR1 is PRHDT and CDR2 is FYEKMQ in the germline V gene (reference sequence). The DNA of the CDR3 is TGTGCCAGCAGTAAGCGCGGCGGGAATCAGCCCCAGCATTTT. As protein: CASSKRGGNQPQHF.

This chain connects TRBV7-2 to TRBJ2-1; possible D gene TRBD2, 6 bases. There are 14 residues in the CDR3. The germline CDR1 and CDR2 sequences are SGHTA and FQGNSA. V was pared by 3 bases and J by 5 bases, with 11 bases between. The CDR3 reads CASSFIGRNNEQFF. The CDR3 coding sequence is TGTGCCAGCAGCTTTATCGGGAGAAACAATGAGCAGTTCTTC.

The chain is built from TRBV25-1 and TRBJ2-1; TRBD2 matches 8 bases. The CDR3 is 16 amino acids. Germline V gene sequence: CDR1 MGHDK, CDR2 SYGVNS. J gave up 4 bases and V 7 bases, and 12 bases lay outside the gene matches. In DNA, the CDR3 is TGTGCCAGCAAGGGCCCTGGGTTAGCGGGGTACAATGAGCAGTTCTTC. Its translation is CASKGPGLAGYNEQFF.

CDR3 loop: CAIRGVAGVRNDEQYF. CDR3 DNA sequence: TGTGCCATCAGGGGGGTAGCGGGAGTTCGAAATGACGAGCAGTACTTC. V and J are TRBV10-3 and TRBJ2-7; TRBD2 matches 9 bases. V lost 6 bases and J lost 5; bases outside the gene matches: 14. There are 16 residues in the CDR3. The germline V gene encodes CDR1 ENHRY and CDR2 SYGVKD.

The V gene is TRBV5-1, the J gene TRBJ2-1; 9 nucleotides line up with TRBD1. The CDR3 runs to 15 residues. V was clipped by 4 bases and J by 8 bases; unmatched bases: 10. Germline loops: CDR1 SGHRS, CDR2 YFSETQ. CDR3 residues: CASSPLGQGFDEQFF. The CDR3, as DNA: TGCGCCAGCAGCCCGCTGGGACAGGGTTTCGATGAGCAGTTCTTC.

The chain has TRBV7-9 and TRBJ2-2, with 7 positions matching TRBD1. Germline assignment: CDR1 SEHNR and CDR2 FQNEAQ (reference sequence). The CDR3 spans 14 residues. Germline trimming cut 5 bases from V and 5 bases from J; bases unmatched to any gene: 5. CDR3 loop: CASSRIQGTGELFF. In DNA, the CDR3 is TGTGCCAGCAGCCGTATACAGGGGACCGGGGAGCTGTTTTTT.

The chain joins TRBV13 to TRBJ2-7; D is perhaps TRBD2 (7 bases). CDR1 is PRHDT and CDR2 is FYEKMQ in the germline V gene (reference sequence). Trimming removed 7 bases from V and 3 bases from J, with 16 bases in between. This CDR3 is built from 14 residues. The CDR3 sequence is CASIFLGGDYEQYF. The CDR3 DNA reads TGTGCCAGCATATTCTTAGGGGGGGACTACGAGCAGTACTTC.

The V gene is TRBV2, the J gene TRBJ2-3, with TRBD2 matching over 10 bases. V trimming: 8 bases; J trimming: 0 bases; junction bases outside the gene matches: 11. The CDR3 is 17 residues long. CDR1 and CDR2 (germline): SNHLY, FYNNEI. As DNA, the CDR3 is TGTGCCAGCGGCCAAGGAGCGGGAGGGCAGAGCACAGATACGCAGTATTTT. Translating it yields CASGQGAGGQSTDTQYF.

This clone was seen a handful of times. The chain employs TRBV6-5 and TRBJ1-1; no definite D call. The CDR3 sequence is 13 residues long. The V end was cut by 6 bases, the J end by 6 bases, with 14 bases between. CDR1 is MNHEY, CDR2 SVGAGI, per germline. CDR3 in amino acids: CASRNMGFAEAFF. The CDR3 DNA sequence: TGTGCCAGCAGAAACATGGGCTTCGCTGAAGCTTTCTTT.

The chain couples TRBV4-3 to TRBJ2-7; tentative D call: TRBD2 (6 bases). V was cut by 1 base and J by 0 bases, with 13 bases left in between. This CDR3 contains 16 residues. CDR1 is LGHNA and CDR2 is YSLEER in the germline V gene. CDR3 loop: CASSQALGLRSYEQYF. The CDR3 DNA reads TGCGCCAGCAGCCAAGCGTTGGGACTTCGCTCCTACGAGCAGTACTTC.

V gene TRBV6-5 combines with J gene TRBJ1-1, with 8 nucleotides matching TRBD1. The germline V gene encodes CDR1 MNHEY and CDR2 SVGAGI. The CDR3 consists of 13 residues. The J segment lost 7 bases and the V segment lost 2 bases, leaving 3 bases of the junction unmatched. The CDR3 sequence: CASSYGTGGEAFF. As DNA, the CDR3 is TGTGCCAGCAGTTACGGGACAGGTGGTGAAGCTTTCTTT.